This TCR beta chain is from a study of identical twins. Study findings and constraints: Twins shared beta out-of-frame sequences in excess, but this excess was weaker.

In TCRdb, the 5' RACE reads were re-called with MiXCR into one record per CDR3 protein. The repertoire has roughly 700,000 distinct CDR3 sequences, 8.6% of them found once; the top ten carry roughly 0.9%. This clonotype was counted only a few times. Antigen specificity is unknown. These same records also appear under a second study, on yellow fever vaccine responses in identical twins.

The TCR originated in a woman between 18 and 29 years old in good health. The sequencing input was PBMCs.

The chain's CDR3 is CATTTQGDEQYF. CDR3 DNA sequence: TGTGCCACCACTACTCAGGGAGACGAGCAGTACTTC. V and J are TRBV10-3 and TRBJ2-7; perhaps D is TRBD1 or TRBD2 (5 bases each). Germline V gene sequence: CDR1 ENHRY, CDR2 SYGVKD. V lost 10 bases, J lost 5 bases, and 15 bases lay in between. The CDR3 consists of 12 residues.